The present T cell receptor (beta chain) was sequenced within a study of blood T cells in healthy people across ages. For this clonotype: Its antigen is currently unknown.

Study-level findings and limits: Naive T cell percentage strongly correlated with TCR beta diversity. Lack of knowledge of donor CMV status possibly confounded expanded clonotype changes.

Primers used in a second PCR of roughly 6 to 12 cycles were a sample-barcoded 5' primer and a J-beta primer mix. Researchers report that a template-switch adaptor with 12 random nucleotides tagged each cDNA molecule. TCRdb passed the 5' RACE reads through MiXCR, listing each CDR3 protein once. The sample includes 1.5 million to 2 million distinct CDR3 sequences, roughly 50% seen only once; the top ten take around 2.1%. The germline V gene has CDR1 LGHNA and CDR2 YSLEER. The CDR3 is made up of 16 amino acids. The V gene lost 1 base and the J gene lost 3 bases, with 13 bases spanning the gap. Per sample, at least 6 micrograms of total RNA were extracted.

Sequencing input: blood. The J gene is TRBJ2-4, the V gene TRBV4-3, with D possibly matching TRBD1 (5 bases). The TCR was taken from a woman between 35 and 50 years old in good health. DNA of the CDR3: TGCGCCAGCAGCCAAGTTTCAGGGATTGGCAAAAACATTCAGTACTTC. It yields the protein CASSQVSGIGKNIQYF.